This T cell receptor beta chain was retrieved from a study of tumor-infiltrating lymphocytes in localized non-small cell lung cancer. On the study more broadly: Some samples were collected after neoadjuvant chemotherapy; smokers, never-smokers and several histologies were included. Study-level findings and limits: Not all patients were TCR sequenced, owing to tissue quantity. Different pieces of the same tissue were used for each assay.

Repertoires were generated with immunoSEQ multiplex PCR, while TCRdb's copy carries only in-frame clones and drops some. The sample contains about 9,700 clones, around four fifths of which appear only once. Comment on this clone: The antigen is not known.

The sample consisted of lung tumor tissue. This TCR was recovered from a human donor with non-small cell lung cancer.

CDR3 loop: CASSPLRGYTEAFF. CDR3 sequence (DNA): TGTGCCAGCAGTCCCCTGAGGGGTTACACTGAAGCTTTCTTT. The rearrangement uses TRBV6-1 and TRBJ1-1; TRBD1 is a possible D gene (5 bases). Trimming removed 5 bases from V and 3 bases from J, with 13 bases in between. The CDR3 has 14 residues. Looked up from germline, CDR1 is MNHNS and CDR2 is SASEGT.